This TCR beta chain was recovered during a study of PD-1 blockade in mismatch repair-deficient tumors. The wider study: Enrolled about 2012-2016, patients had progressing, pretreated mismatch repair-deficient cancers of approximately 13 types. Findings of the study overall: Tumor-resident clones, often absent from pretreatment blood, expanded after pembrolizumab and then contracted.

The CDR3 consists of 15 residues. Looked up from germline, CDR1 is MNHEY and CDR2 is SVGAGI. With 5 bases removed from V and 5 bases from J, the gap between germline ends came to 18 bases. TCR sequencing covered a few patients who responded to pembrolizumab. Remarks on this clone: Antigen specificity is unknown.

Sequencing used immunoSEQ multiplex PCR; TCRdb keeps in-frame clones, though not all of them. The repertoire holds about 51,000 clones, with around 80% as singletons. This receptor was taken from an adult with mismatch repair-deficient cancer. Specimen: peripheral blood, collected 4 weeks after starting pembrolizumab. The rearrangement links TRBV6-5 to TRBJ1-1; possible D gene TRBD1, 5 bases. The CDR3 region has the DNA TGTGCCAGCAGTAAAACGGGGCCCTCCCGTACTGAAGCTTTCTTT. Translated: CASSKTGPSRTEAFF.